This passage covers 8 T cell receptor beta chains from one sample sequenced in a study of technical replicates of blood from a few donors. Assay: immunoSEQ multiplex PCR; the TCRdb copy retains only in-frame clones and omits some. The sample lists about 68,000 clones, about 97% seen once, with 0.25% to 0.35% in the top ten. The sequencing input was T cells isolated from PBMCs. The source of these receptors is a human donor in good health.

The rearrangement joins TRBV2 to TRBJ2-7; D is perhaps TRBD1 (5 bases). The ends were cut back, 7 bases at V and 1 base at J, with 8 bases in the middle. The CDR3 consists of 12 residues. CDR1 and CDR2 (germline): SNHLY, FYNNEI. DNA for the CDR3: TGTGCCAGCACTAAGGGGTCCTACGAGCAGTACTTC. This codes for CASTKGSYEQYF.

V and J are TRBV20-1 and TRBJ2-5; D is undetermined. The V gene lost 1 base and the J gene lost 4 bases, with 4 bases spanning the gap. The germline CDR1 and CDR2 sequences are DFQATT and SNEGSKA (reference sequence). This CDR3 contains 11 residues. CDR3 DNA: TGCAGTGCTAGAGCTAGAGAGACCCAGTACTTC. Translating it yields CSARARETQYF.

V gene TRBV18 combines with J gene TRBJ1-1; D may be TRBD1 (5 bases). The germline V and J ends were trimmed by 1 base and 4 bases, with 7 bases remaining between them. This CDR3 spans 13 amino acids. The V gene's germline CDR1 is KGHSH and CDR2 LQKENI. CDR3 in amino acids: CASSPLQATEAFF. For the CDR3, the DNA is TGTGCCAGCTCACCACTACAGGCCACTGAAGCTTTCTTT.

The V and J genes are TRBV6-6 and TRBJ1-5; D unclear. Germline V CDR1 and CDR2: MNHNY, SVGAGI (reference sequence). Trimming removed 5 bases from V and 0 bases from J, with 11 bases in between. The CDR3 extends over 15 amino acids. The CDR3 DNA follows: TGTGCCAGCAGTACTGACGGGTATAGCAATCAGCCCCAGCATTTT. Its protein product is CASSTDGYSNQPQHF.

The gene calls are TRBV19 and TRBJ1-3; D uncertain. The germline V and J ends were trimmed by 4 bases and 0 bases, with 7 bases remaining between them. The V gene's germline CDR1 is LNHDA and CDR2 SQIVND (reference sequence). The CDR3 consists of 14 residues. The DNA for the CDR3 is TGTGCCAGTAGTACTTCCTTCTCTGGAAACACCATATATTTT. Translation gives CASSTSFSGNTIYF.

This rearrangement joins TRBV5-1 to TRBJ1-3; D gene unclear. The germline V gene has CDR1 SGHRS and CDR2 YFSETQ. The V end lost 1 base, the J end lost 1 base, and 9 bases lay between the germline ends. This CDR3 region has 15 residues. The CDR3 reads CASSLTRTSGNTIYF. CDR3 nucleotides: TGCGCCAGCAGCTTGACAAGAACGTCTGGAAACACCATATATTTT. Drawing the rest from reference TRBV5-1 and TRBJ1-3, the complete variable domain is KAGVTQTPRYLIKTRGQQVTLSCSPISGHRSVSWYQQTPGQGLQFLFEYFSETQRNKGNFPGRFSGRQFSNSRSEMNVSTLELGDSALYLCASSLTRTSGNTIYFGEGSWLTVV.

This chain links TRBV7-3 with TRBJ2-3; D unresolved. The CDR3 is made up of 13 amino acids. Germline V gene sequence: CDR1 SGHTA, CDR2 FQGTGA. Trimming stripped 5 bases from V and 0 bases from J, with 6 bases between. CDR3 loop: CASSRTSTDTQYF. CDR3 DNA: TGTGCCAGCAGCCGTACTAGCACAGATACGCAGTATTTT.

The J gene is TRBJ1-1, the V gene TRBV27, with D perhaps matching TRBD1 (6 bases). Deletions cut 1 base from V and 10 bases from J, with 10 bases between. Germline CDR1 MNHEY, CDR2 SMNVEV (reference sequence). The CDR3 contains 12 residues. CDR3 nucleotide sequence: TGTGCCAGCAGTTTATTTGGGGGCGCAGCTTTCTTT. Its protein is CASSLFGGAAFF.